The present T cell receptor (beta chain) was sequenced within a study of vaccination and CD4 T cells after COVID-19. Study summary: Six male and four female convalescents took part, two of them Hispanic. A CEFX pool, an HIV-1 Nef pool, or else no peptide went into the control cultures.

Indicated treatment: roughly 11-day PBMC culture with coronavirus spike peptide pools or control peptides (ViraFEST assay). Sequence data for DNA of cultured CD4+ T cells were generated by the Oncomine TCR Beta short-read assay. TCRdb reprocessed the PCR reads with MiXCR, giving one entry per CDR3 protein. Counted here are 13,000 to 15,000 distinct CDR3 sequences, approximately 60% occurring once; the ten biggest clones make up about 14%. About this clonotype: What it recognizes is unknown.

The V gene lost 6 bases and the J gene lost 1 base, with 13 bases spanning the gap. The CDR3 loop spans 14 amino acids. Germline CDR1 SEHNR, CDR2 FQNEAQ (reference sequence). The sequenced sample consisted of CD4+ T cells from blood, cultured in vitro. The source of this sequence is a human donor who had recovered from COVID-19. The chain carries TRBV7-9 and TRBJ2-7, with D tentatively TRBD1 or TRBD2 (6 bases each). In DNA, the CDR3 is TGTGCCAGCAGAGTAGGGGGGAGTTCCTACGAGCAGTACTTC. Translating it yields CASRVGGSSYEQYF.